This T cell receptor beta chain comes out of a study of T cells in localized non-small cell lung cancer. This clone is labeled medium-sized. The sample carries other DNA sequences with the same CDR3. TCRdb's copy holds only in-frame clones and misses some; the assay was immunoSEQ multiplex PCR. The sample consists of 2,400 or so clones, approximately 20% of them appearing once. The V end was cut by 6 bases, the J end by 4 bases, with 15 bases between. Germline CDR1 is MNHGY and CDR2 is SAAAGT. This CDR3 comprises 14 residues. The V gene is TRBV6-8, the J gene TRBJ1-2, with D hard to call. This receptor was taken from a male donor older than 55 with stage I squamous cell lung carcinoma. The sample was normal lung tissue next to the tumor, taken before any cancer treatment. CDR3 sequence reads: CASSTDRFPYGYTF. CDR3 nucleotide sequence: TGTGCCAGCAGCACGGACCGATTTCCCTATGGCTACACCTTC.